A selection of T cell receptor beta chains follows, all from one sample in a study of T cell repertoires in cytomegalovirus infection. MiXCR was run by TCRdb on the reads, yielding one entry per CDR3 protein. The sample contains nearly 700,000 distinct CDR3 sequences, around 31% of which appear only once. No cognate antigen is known for these TCRs. The starting material was cultured PBMCs, obtained from culture after CMV antigen stimulation. These receptors were taken from a human donor in good health (CMV status not recorded). Some clones in this sample may be carry-over from other donors' samples. CDR3s include the opening cysteine and the closing phenylalanine or tryptophan. The D gene is left open where the match is weak. Some rows mark clone size as missing; the rest say once, few, many or name a class of expanded clone.

>few|NA|TRBJ2-5|TRBV2
TGTGCCAGCACCCAAGGCAGATTAAGCGAGACCCAGTACTTC
CASTQGRLSETQYF
>NA|TRBD2|TRBJ2-1|TRBV7-2
TGTGCCAGCAGCTTAGTTAGCGGGGGTGGTGAGCAGTTCTTC
CASSLVSGGGEQFF
>NA|NA|TRBJ2-5|TRBV20-1
TGCAGTGCTAGGGACCTAGGGGGGGCTCGGGAGACCCAGTACTTC
CSARDLGGARETQYF
>NA|NA|TRBJ1-2|TRBV5-5
TGTGCCAGCAGCTTGGCCCCGCAGGGCGAAGGTGGCTACACCTTC
CASSLAPQGEGGYTF
>NA|NA|TRBJ1-1|TRBV6-2/TRBV6-3
TGTGCCAGCAGTTACGTCGAGGGCACTGAAGCTTTCTTT
CASSYVEGTEAFF
>NA|TRBD2|TRBJ2-7|TRBV4-1
TGCGCCAGCAGCTCTCGGACTAGCGGGGGGCTGTCCTACGAGCAGTACTTC
CASSSRTSGGLSYEQYF
>few|TRBD2|TRBJ2-7|TRBV19
TGTGCCAGTAGTGTACTAGCGGGAGGCGGTCCCGACTCCTACGAGCAGTACTTC
CASSVLAGGGPDSYEQYF
>NA|NA|TRBJ1-6|TRBV2
TGTGCCAGCAGATATAATTCACCCCTCCACTTT
CASRYNSPLHF
>few|NA|TRBJ1-3|TRBV6-6
TGTGCCAGCAGAAATCAGGGGAGCTCTGGAAACACCATATATTTT
CASRNQGSSGNTIYF
>NA|TRBD1|TRBJ1-5|TRBV19
TGTGCCAGTAGTATAGGGGACAGAGCATATAGCAATCAGCCCCAGCATTTT
CASSIGDRAYSNQPQHF
>few|NA|TRBJ2-3|TRBV12-5
TGTGCTAGTGGTCCGGGACACCCCAGGACAGATACGCAGTATTTT
CASGPGHPRTDTQYF
>few|NA|TRBJ2-1|TRBV5-4
TGTGCCAGCAGCACCCCCGGAGAGTTATACAATGAGCAGTTCTTC
CASSTPGELYNEQFF
>NA|NA|TRBJ2-3|TRBV6-1
TGTGCCAGCAGTGGGGTCGGGGGGCCAGATACGCAGTATTTT
CASSGVGGPDTQYF
>NA|NA|TRBJ1-3|TRBV7-4
TGTGCCAGCAGCTTAAGGGTTCCAGGGGAAAAAATCTCTGGAAACACCATATATTTT
CASSLRVPGEKISGNTIYF
>few|TRBD2|TRBJ2-1|TRBV12-5
TGTGCTAGTGGTGAAACGGGAACTAGCGGGAGTCGACTGTATGAGCAGTTCTTC
CASGETGTSGSRLYEQFF
>NA|NA|TRBJ1-5|TRBV3-1
TGTGCCAGCAGCCAAGATATCAATCAGCCCCAGCATTTT
CASSQDINQPQHF
>NA|TRBD1|TRBJ2-7|TRBV6-2/TRBV6-3
TGTGCCAGCAGCCGATACTTTCCGGGACAGGGTTTCGGCGAGCAGTACTTC
CASSRYFPGQGFGEQYF
>NA|TRBD1|TRBJ2-3|TRBV4-1
TGCGCCAGCAGCCAAGATGTGCGGACAGGGACAGATACGCAGTATTTT
CASSQDVRTGTDTQYF
>NA|NA|TRBJ2-5|TRBV7-2
TGTGCCAGCAGGGGGGGGGACAATTTGTCGACCCAGTACTTC
CASRGGDNLSTQYF
>NA|NA|TRBJ2-3|TRBV5-4
TGTGCCAGCAGTCTCCGGGAGAGCCTAACAGATACGCAGTATTTT
CASSLRESLTDTQYF
>few|NA|TRBJ2-5|TRBV6-5
TGTGCCAGCACCCCGCAGTTTCAAGAGACCCAGTACTTC
CASTPQFQETQYF
>many|NA|TRBJ1-3|TRBV7-2
TGTGCCAGCAGCGCATCTGGAAACACCATATATTTT
CASSASGNTIYF
>few|NA|TRBJ1-4|TRBV6-6
TGTGCCAGCAGCCGGCGGGCAGAGACTAATGAAAAACTGTTTTTT
CASSRRAETNEKLFF
>NA|NA|TRBJ1-1|TRBV20-1
TGCAGTGCTAGACTTGGCAGTGGGAACACTGAAGCTTTCTTT
CSARLGSGNTEAFF
>few|NA|TRBJ2-7|TRBV5-1
TGCGCCAGCAGCTCGACTCTCCACGAGCAGTACTTC
CASSSTLHEQYF
>NA|TRBD1|TRBJ1-5|TRBV7-9
TGTGCCAGCAGCTTAGAGGGACAGGGCACGGGTCAGCCCCAGCATTTT
CASSLEGQGTGQPQHF
>few|NA|TRBJ2-3|TRBV7-2
TGTGCCAGCAGCTTAGCGGGCGGGCGCGGGGATACGCAGTATTTT
CASSLAGGRGDTQYF
>few|NA|TRBJ1-5|TRBV7-6
TGTGCCAGCAGCTTAGAAATGGCCCAGCCCCAGCATTTT
CASSLEMAQPQHF
>NA|NA|TRBJ1-1|TRBV20-1
TGCAGTGCTTTCCGCCGGGCCGCGAACACTGAAGCTTTCTTT
CSAFRRAANTEAFF
>few|NA|TRBJ1-1|TRBV6-5
TGTGCCAGCAGAGATAGACACACTGAAGCTTTCTTT
CASRDRHTEAFF
>few|TRBD2|TRBJ2-3|TRBV20-1
TGCAGTGCTCAGCGACTAGCGGGGACCACAGATACGCAGTATTTT
CSAQRLAGTTDTQYF
>once|TRBD1|TRBJ2-1|TRBV20-1
TGCAGTGCCAATGGACAGGTCACCCAGCCCTCGGATGAGCAGTTCTTC
CSANGQVTQPSDEQFF
>NA|TRBD1|TRBJ2-1|TRBV7-2
TGTGCCAGCAGCTTAGGGACGGGACAGGGGTACAATGAGCAGTTCTTC
CASSLGTGQGYNEQFF
>NA|NA|TRBJ1-1|TRBV12-3/TRBV12-4
TGTGCCAGCAGCCCCGAAGCCGGGGCTGAAGCTTTCTTT
CASSPEAGAEAFF
>few|NA|TRBJ2-1|TRBV4-1
TGCGCCAGCAGGGGGGGTATTGTCGATGAGCAGTTCTTC
CASRGGIVDEQFF
>many|TRBD2|TRBJ2-7|TRBV7-8
TGTGCCAGCAGCTTACGGGCTAGCGGGAGTTACGAGCAGTACTTC
CASSLRASGSYEQYF